This TCR beta chain was profiled in a study of blood T cell repertoires in COVID-19. Across the whole study: In each case, the material was cDNA or gDNA derived from T cells, B-cell-depleted T cells, or PBMCs.

This clone was counted a single time. Germline V gene sequence: CDR1 MNHEY, CDR2 SVGAGI. Trimming cost V 7 bases and J 1 base; bases outside gene matches: 1. This CDR3 spans 13 amino acids. In the authors' workflow: By means of reference gene primer amplification, nucleated cell counts were estimated. The assay was immunoSEQ multiplex PCR, and TCRdb's table has in-frame clones only and misses some. D and trimming were read from the DNA, whereas the V and J calls and clone size are those reported in that table. The sample includes a few hundred thousand clones, roughly 90% of them seen just once. This receptor was taken from a man in his forties with acute or convalescent COVID-19. The V and J genes are TRBV6-5 and TRBJ2-1; 7 bases line up with TRBD2. Sequenced material: peripheral blood. The CDR3: CASTGRSYNEQFF. The CDR3, as DNA: TGTGCCAGCACCGGGAGGTCCTACAATGAGCAGTTCTTC.